This TCR beta chain was sequenced during a study of T-cell reconstitution after alpha-beta-depleted transplantation in children listed by TCRdb under 2016. Looking at the study overall: Using TCR repertoire profiling, the study quantitatively followed how T-cell immune reconstitution unfolded in children after TCRalphabeta/CD19-depleted allogeneic hematopoietic cell transplantation.

Beyond this particular receptor, the publication reports: Apparently early alphabetaT-cell count recovery about two months after transplant reportedly relied on only several hundred rapidly expanded clones derived from non-depleted graft cells. In some patients, the high TCRbeta diversity seen at day 60 was put down to recipient T cells and intrathymic progenitors that had survived conditioning. Over the following months the frequencies of hyperexpanded clones went down, and after one year T-cell counts and TCRbeta diversity were mostly credited to newly produced T cells.

Interpreted using the paper, the treatment or condition label stands for: allogeneic hematopoietic cell transplantation with graft depleted of TCRalphabeta T cells and CD19 B cells. The children who served as transplant recipients had been given grafts of TCRalphabeta/CD19-depleted allogeneic hematopoietic cells. Library construction relied on PCR. For sequencing, an Illumina HiSeq 2500 was employed. TCR library preparation used molecular barcoding, with unique molecular identifiers applied to normalize quantification of the TCRbeta repertoire. Using fastp trimming at Q25 and MiXCR clonotype assembly, TCRdb reanalyzed the public sequencing data and kept in-frame beta chains. Merged by CDR3 protein, the rows form single entries marked with the most common genes and DNA. The sample profile shows 90,000 to 100,000 distinct CDR3 sequences; 23% of them were found once. The ten largest clones take up 20% to 25% of the sample.

After removal of 6 bases from V and 5 bases from J, the junction retains 9 bases not matched to a gene. From cysteine to phenylalanine, the CDR3 is 14 amino acids long. Here the CDR3 DNA is all that survives: 42 bases in frame from base 1. Of note for this clonotype: There is no known antigen for this receptor. Per-base qualities were not stored, and no clone one base away is much larger.

The source is a boy between 2 and 15 years old with acute lymphoblastic leukemia, due to receive a stem cell transplant. The specimen comprised PBMCs, sampled before TCRalphabeta/CD19-depleted stem cell transplant. The chain is encoded by TRBV12-3 or TRBV12-4 joined to TRBJ2-5, and 7 bases in between align with TRBD2. The CDR3 is CASSRPQRGETQYF. The nucleotide sequence reads as follows: TGTGCCAGCAGCCGTCCCCAGCGGGGCGAGACCCAGTACTTC.